The next 11 T cell receptor beta chains were all read from a single sample in a study of identical twins. TCRdb used MiXCR to reprocess the 5' RACE reads, holding one entry per CDR3 protein. The sample contains 700,000 or so distinct CDR3 sequences, around 21% of which appear only once. These same records also appear under a second study, on T cells expressing NK-cell markers.

Sequencing was done on a sample of PBMCs. The origin of the receptors is a woman younger than 30 in good health.

The rearrangement links TRBV20-1 to TRBJ2-2, with D hard to call. V lost 0 bases and J lost 6, with 5 bases in between. This CDR3 region has 12 residues. CDR1 is DFQATT and CDR2 is SNEGSKA in the germline V gene (reference sequence). CDR3 nucleotides: TGCAGTGCTAGAGATTCCCCCGGGGAGCTGTTTTTT. It codes for CSARDSPGELFF.

This clonotype came up a few times. The chain joins TRBV9 to TRBJ2-3, with 7 bases fitting TRBD2. Germline CDR1 and CDR2: SGDLS and YYNGEE. With V trimmed by 3 bases and J by 3 bases, 7 bases remained unmatched. CDR3 size: 15 residues. CDR3 coding DNA: TGTGCCAGCAGCGACGGCGGGGGAACAACAGATACGCAGTATTTT. This gives the protein CASSDGGGTTDTQYF.

This clonotype was detected only a few times. This chain joins TRBV10-3 and TRBJ2-3; D not certain. The germline V gene has CDR1 ENHRY and CDR2 SYGVKD. The CDR3 is 14 amino acids. V lost 0 bases and J 0 bases, leaving 4 bases between the germline ends. In DNA form, the CDR3 reads TGTGCCATCAGTGAGTCCCTTAGCACAGATACGCAGTATTTT. The encoded protein is CAISESLSTDTQYF.

This chain connects TRBV24-1 to TRBJ2-1; D perhaps matches TRBD2 (5 bases). Trimming removed 10 bases at V and 3 bases at J, with 9 bases between. This CDR3 comprises 12 residues. CDR1 is KGHDR and CDR2 is SFDVKD in the germline V gene. CDR3 in DNA: TGTGCCACGGGTAGCGACTACAATGAGCAGTTCTTC. This translates into CATGSDYNEQFF.

This clonotype was observed a handful of times. V is TRBV20-1 and J is TRBJ2-7; 9 bases are a match to TRBD1. CDR1 is DFQATT and CDR2 is SNEGSKA in the germline V gene (reference sequence). Losses at the gene ends were 3 bases for V and 3 bases for J; bases not matched to a gene: 9. This CDR3 comprises 15 residues. This CDR3 reads CSARDPGTGRYEQYF. For the CDR3, the DNA is TGCAGTGCTAGGGATCCCGGGACAGGGCGCTACGAGCAGTACTTC.

This clonotype was recorded a few times. CDR3: CASLLAGGYTQYF. CDR3 in DNA: TGTGCCAGTCTACTAGCGGGGGGTTATACGCAGTATTTT. V usage is TRBV12-3 or TRBV12-4 and J usage is TRBJ2-3, with 12 bases identical to TRBD2. The trim removed 9 bases at V and 7 bases at J, leaving 5 bases unmatched. The CDR3 length is 13 residues.

The chain is built from TRBV11-2 and TRBJ2-7, with D possibly matching TRBD2 (6 bases). This CDR3 spans 17 amino acids. V lost 5 bases and J 4 bases, leaving 24 bases between the germline ends. Germline V gene lookup returns CDR1 SGHAT and CDR2 FQNNGV. Here the CDR3 DNA reads TGTGCCAGCAGCCTCCCATGGGTTGCGGCCGGGAGTTACGAGCAGTACTTC. This translates into CASSLPWVAAGSYEQYF.

This rearrangement joins TRBV6-1 to TRBJ2-4; 7 nucleotides line up with TRBD2. The CDR3 is made up of 13 amino acids. Per the germline V gene, CDR1 is MNHNS and CDR2 is SASEGT. After removal of 5 bases from V and 3 bases from J, the junction contained 1 base not matched to a gene. The CDR3 DNA sequence: TGTGCCAGCAGTCCTAGCGGCAAAAACATTCAGTACTTC. Amino acids: CASSPSGKNIQYF.

This clonotype was observed a few times. This chain uses TRBV5-1 with TRBJ2-7; D is tentatively TRBD1 or TRBD2 (6 bases each). Germline CDR1 is SGHRS and CDR2 is YFSETQ. V was shortened by 4 bases and J by 0 bases, with 14 bases between the two germline ends. The CDR3 extends over 15 amino acids. CDR3 in amino acids: CASSRGTFSSYEQYF. DNA of the CDR3: TGCGCCAGCAGCAGGGGGACTTTCAGCTCCTACGAGCAGTACTTC.

In this sample, this clonotype turned up a few times. The CDR3 protein is CASSPWTPGGTGELFF. For the CDR3, the DNA is TGTGCCAGCAGCCCTTGGACTCCCGGGGGCACCGGGGAGCTGTTTTTT. This chain joins TRBV7-2 and TRBJ2-2; maybe TRBD2 (6 bases). The V end lost 5 bases, the J end lost 4 bases, and 17 bases lay between the germline ends. This CDR3 is 16 amino acids long. Germline-derived CDR1 and CDR2 are SGHTA and FQGNSA.

The chain joins TRBV7-9 to TRBJ2-7, with 12 positions matching TRBD2. After removal of 6 bases from V and 1 base from J, the junction contained 4 bases not matched to a gene. CDR1 and CDR2 from the germline V gene are SEHNR and FQNEAQ (reference sequence). The CDR3 contains 15 residues. The CDR3 nucleotides are TGTGCCAGCAGATACGGACTAGCGGGGTCCTACGAGCAGTACTTC. Its translation is CASRYGLAGSYEQYF. The full variable domain, in which reference TRBV7-9 and TRBJ2-7 provide the parts outside the CDR3, is DTGVSQNPRHKITKRGQNVTFRCDPISEHNRLYWYRQTLGQGPEFLTYFQNEAQLEKSRLLSDRFSAERPKGSFSTLEIQRTEQGDSAMYLCASRYGLAGSYEQYFGPGTRLTVT.